The 17 T cell receptor beta chains below were found in one sample sequenced in a study of neurological immune-mediated disorders. TCRdb ran MiXCR on the 5' RACE reads and lists one entry per CDR3 protein. The sample gives tens of thousands of distinct CDR3 sequences, 2% to 3% of which show up once; 1.1% is in the top ten. Material: PBMCs. These TCRs come from a young woman with multiple sclerosis.

This clonotype was recorded at least ten times. The chain recombines TRBV20-1 with TRBJ2-7, with TRBD1 identical over 7 bases. From germline, CDR1 is DFQATT and CDR2 SNEGSKA (reference sequence). There are 15 residues in the CDR3. The trim removed 7 bases at V and 4 bases at J, leaving 16 bases unmatched. CDR3 sequence: CSVEGLEGASYEQYF. The CDR3, as DNA: TGCAGTGTTGAAGGGCTCGAGGGGGCTTCTTACGAGCAGTACTTC.

This clonotype was observed many times. The chain combines TRBV7-9 with TRBJ2-3, with D unresolved. CDR3 length: 12 amino acids. Between the trimmed V and J ends, which lost 5 bases and 6 bases, there was a span of 9 bases. The germline V gene has CDR1 SEHNR and CDR2 FQNEAQ (reference sequence). The CDR3 coding sequence is TGTGCCAGCAGCCCGGTTGTGGATACGCAGTATTTT. Its translation: CASSPVVDTQYF.

This clonotype was seen repeatedly, ten times or more. The V call is TRBV12-3 or TRBV12-4, the J call TRBJ1-1; 9 bases match TRBD1. With V trimmed by 5 bases and J by 6 bases, 4 bases remained unmatched. The CDR3 runs 13 residues. CDR3 in DNA: TGTGCCAGCAGTACAGACAGGGGGGCTGAAGCTTTCTTT. Its protein is CASSTDRGAEAFF.

This clonotype was detected ten times or more. V usage is TRBV7-9 and J usage is TRBJ2-3; tentative D call: TRBD2 (6 bases). CDR3 length: 15 amino acids. Germline-derived CDR1 and CDR2 are SEHNR and FQNEAQ (reference sequence). Trimming left V 0 bases short and J 7 bases short, with 14 bases between. The CDR3 loop is CASSLAGTLGNTQYF. DNA for the CDR3: TGTGCCAGCAGCTTAGCGGGGACTCTGGGGAATACGCAGTATTTT.

This clonotype has at least ten counts. The V call is TRBV7-3, the J call TRBJ2-4, with TRBD2 matching over 12 bases. V dropped 4 bases and J dropped 0; count of bases not matched to a gene: 4. Germline loops: CDR1 SGHTA, CDR2 FQGTGA. The CDR3 sequence is 17 residues long. Written as DNA, the CDR3 is TGTGCCAGCAGCTCTGGACTAGCGGGGCTAGCCAAAAACATTCAGTACTTC. Translation: CASSSGLAGLAKNIQYF.

This clonotype turned up a few times. The gene calls are TRBV9 and TRBJ2-1, with D perhaps matching TRBD2 (7 bases). The V and J ends lost 3 bases and 4 bases respectively, with 20 bases between them. Germline V gives CDR1 SGDLS, CDR2 YYNGEE. CDR3 length: 17 residues. The CDR3: CASSDSREGVGYNEQFF. For the CDR3, the DNA is TGTGCCAGCAGCGACTCCAGGGAGGGGGTGGGGTACAATGAGCAGTTCTTC. Full variable domain (outside the CDR3, taken from reference TRBV9 and TRBJ2-1): DSGVTQTPKHLITATGQRVTLRCSPRSGDLSVYWYQQSLDQGLQFLIQYYNGEERAKGNILERFSAQQFPDLHSELNLSSLELGDSALYFCASSDSREGVGYNEQFFGPGTRLTVL.

This clonotype showed up many times. The chain has TRBV6-2 or TRBV6-3 and TRBJ2-1; D is possibly TRBD2 (5 bases). In germline, CDR1 is MNHEY, CDR2 SVGEGT. Trimming removed 5 bases from V and 0 bases from J, with 17 bases in between. This CDR3 comprises 17 residues. CDR3 sequence: CASSSPRLGGSYNEQFF. The CDR3 DNA reads TGTGCCAGCAGTAGTCCCCGGCTTGGAGGCTCCTACAATGAGCAGTTCTTC.

Remarks on this clonotype: It may be a read error: a sequence one base away is much more abundant. The J gene is TRBJ2-3, the V gene TRBV28, with D perhaps matching TRBD1 or TRBD2 (5 bases each). The CDR3 is made up of 14 amino acids. V gave up 6 bases and J gave up 5 bases, with 15 bases separating them. Per the germline V gene, CDR1 is MDHEN and CDR2 is SYDVKM. In DNA, the CDR3 is TGTGCCAGCAGGCACTCGACGGGACGAGATACGCAGTATTTT. This codes for CASRHSTGRDTQYF.

This clonotype was seen many times. V gene TRBV7-9 combines with J gene TRBJ2-1; D gene ambiguous. From germline, CDR1 is SEHNR and CDR2 FQNEAQ (reference sequence). The CDR3 has 15 amino acids. Trimming removed 6 bases from V and 0 bases from J, with 12 bases in between. The CDR3 here is CASSSDFSSYNEQFF. Written as DNA, the CDR3 is TGTGCCAGCAGTTCAGACTTCAGCTCCTACAATGAGCAGTTCTTC.

This clonotype was observed at least ten times. The rearrangement joins TRBV2 to TRBJ2-1; D may match TRBD1 or TRBD2 (5 bases each). The CDR3 has 15 amino acids. Trimming shortened V by 3 bases and J by 9 bases, and 18 bases separated the two germline ends. CDR1 is SNHLY and CDR2 is FYNNEI in the germline V gene. Here the CDR3 reads CASSEGLGRGGEQFF. For the CDR3, the DNA is TGTGCCAGCAGTGAGGGGCTAGGTCGTGGGGGTGAGCAGTTCTTC.

This chain links TRBV12-5 with TRBJ2-1; maybe TRBD2 (6 bases). There are 17 residues in the CDR3. Trimming took 5 bases from V and 4 from J, leaving 21 bases between them. The germline V gene encodes CDR1 LGHNT and CDR2 FRNRAP. CDR3 nucleotides: TGTGCTAGTGGTGGATATAGCAGAGAGGACTATTACAATGAGCAGTTCTTC. This encodes CASGGYSREDYYNEQFF. Combining the CDR3 with reference TRBV12-5 and TRBJ2-1 gives the whole variable domain DARVTQTPRHKVTEMGQEVTMRCQPILGHNTVFWYRQTMMQGLELLAYFRNRAPLDDSGMPKDRFSAEMPDATLATLKIQPSEPRDSAVYFCASGGYSREDYYNEQFFGPGTRLTVL.

In this sample, this clonotype turned up many times. The chain employs TRBV5-1 and TRBJ2-5; 9 nucleotides agree with TRBD1. The length of the CDR3 is 17 residues. The germline V gene has CDR1 SGHRS and CDR2 YFSETQ. After removal of 3 bases from V and 4 bases from J, the junction contained 13 bases not matched to a gene. The CDR3 coding sequence is TGCGCCAGCAGCTACGGGACAGGGAGTACTCGAAGAGAGACCCAGTACTTC. The encoded protein is CASSYGTGSTRRETQYF. Supplemented by reference TRBV5-1 and TRBJ2-5, the full variable domain reads KAGVTQTPRYLIKTRGQQVTLSCSPISGHRSVSWYQQTPGQGLQFLFEYFSETQRNKGNFPGRFSGRQFSNSRSEMNVSTLELGDSALYLCASSYGTGSTRRETQYFGPGTRLLVL.

The table lists this clonotype with many counts. This chain connects TRBV29-1 to TRBJ2-7; TRBD1 matches 7 bases. V trimming: 6 bases; J trimming: 5 bases; junction bases outside the gene matches: 7. CDR3 length equals 12 residues. From germline, CDR1 is SQVTM and CDR2 ANQGSEA. The CDR3 protein is CSVAQGVDEQYF. The CDR3, as DNA: TGCAGCGTCGCCCAGGGGGTCGACGAGCAGTACTTC.

Ten or more counts support this clonotype. CDR3 coding DNA: TGTGCCATCAGTGACGGGGGCAAGGCTTATGAGCAGTTCTTC. Amino acids: CAISDGGKAYEQFF. The chain is built from TRBV10-3 and TRBJ2-1, with D perhaps matching TRBD1 or TRBD2 (6 bases each). Germline V gene data show CDR1 as ENHRY and CDR2 as SYGVKD. Deletions cut 3 bases from V and 8 bases from J, with 14 bases between. This CDR3 is built from 14 residues.

In this sample, this clonotype turned up many times. The chain carries TRBV29-1 and TRBJ1-1; no clear D gene. CDR1 is SQVTM, CDR2 ANQGSEA, per germline. Trimming removed 5 bases at V and 4 bases at J, with 8 bases between. The CDR3 extends over 11 amino acids. The CDR3 loop reads CSVWVGTEAFF. In DNA, the CDR3 is TGCAGCGTTTGGGTGGGCACTGAAGCTTTCTTT.

This clonotype was observed at least ten times. The chain recombines TRBV20-1 with TRBJ2-3; unclear D gene. Germline V gene sequence: CDR1 DFQATT, CDR2 SNEGSKA (reference sequence). Between the trimmed V and J ends, which lost 5 bases and 4 bases, there was a span of 16 bases. The CDR3 sequence is 14 residues long. CDR3 sequence (DNA): TGCAGTGCTTCGGCCTCGGAGAACCCAGATACGCAGTATTTT. The encoded protein is CSASASENPDTQYF.

This clonotype showed up many times. The gene calls are TRBV5-1 and TRBJ2-3; TRBD1 aligns across 11 bases. J was trimmed by 4 bases and V by 3 bases; bases with no gene match: 7. The CDR3 consists of 16 residues. CDR1 and CDR2 (germline): SGHRS, YFSETQ. DNA for the CDR3: TGCGCCAGCAGCTGGACAGGGGGCCGGGCTCCAGATACGCAGTATTTT. It yields the protein CASSWTGGRAPDTQYF.